Shown below are 5 T cell receptor beta chains from a single sample sequenced in a study of response to subunit inactivated influenza vaccine listed by TCRdb under 2018. The library was prepared using RT-PCR. The instrument given in TCRdb is Illumina HiSeq 2500. The public reads were reprocessed in TCRdb via fastp at Q25 and MiXCR, keeping in-frame beta chains. Rows matching on CDR3 protein sequence are summarized as one entry with the most common DNA and genes. The table for this sample lists about 540,000 distinct CDR3 sequences; around 25% of them were counted only once. Together, the top ten hold around 2.8% of the sample. The same specimen was also included in a second study, on T cells expressing NK-cell markers. The second paper states: TCR beta cDNA libraries were made by 5'RACE template switching that added a universal primer site and unique molecular identifiers.

This specimen consisted of CD4+ T cells sorted from PBMCs, obtained 12 days after vaccination. All receptors come from a man aged 45 to 65 who received an inactivated influenza vaccine. Donor details come from another sample of the same person, matched by shared clones.

This sequence joins TRBV15 and TRBJ2-7, with 8 bases matching TRBD1. CDR1 and CDR2 (germline): LNHNV, YYDKDF (reference sequence). The CDR3 covers 17 residues. J was trimmed by 0 bases and V by 0 bases; bases with no gene match: 7. The CDR3 here is CATSRDRGTGRSYEQYF. The DNA for the CDR3 is TGTGCCACCAGCAGAGATCGAGGGACAGGACGCTCCTACGAGCAGTACTTC.

The chain employs TRBV20-1 and TRBJ2-1, with D perhaps TRBD1 or TRBD2 (5 bases each). Germline V gene lookup returns CDR1 DFQATT and CDR2 SNEGSKA (reference sequence). This CDR3 comprises 15 residues. The germline V and J ends were trimmed by 2 bases and 2 bases, with 13 bases remaining between them. Here the CDR3 reads CSARNFGTTYNEQFF. CDR3 coding DNA: TGCAGTGCTAGAAACTTCGGGACCACCTACAATGAGCAGTTCTTC.

The chain couples TRBV5-5 to TRBJ1-5; D may be TRBD1 (6 bases). The CDR3 consists of 15 residues. Trimming removed 0 bases at V and 10 bases at J, with 17 bases between. CDR1 SGHKS and CDR2 YYEKEE come from the germline V gene (reference sequence). The CDR3 protein is CASSLEVGGYEPQHF. As DNA, the CDR3 is TGTGCCAGCAGCTTGGAGGTTGGGGGCTACGAACCCCAGCATTTT.

The chain carries TRBV25-1 and TRBJ2-1; 11 nucleotides line up with TRBD2. Germline V gives CDR1 MGHDK, CDR2 SYGVNS. This CDR3 contains 19 residues. The V and J ends lost 1 base and 4 bases, in that order; junction bases with no gene match: 12. CDR3 amino acids: CASSELGQRTSGSYNEQFF. The CDR3, as DNA: TGTGCCAGCAGTGAATTGGGGCAGCGTACTAGCGGGAGTTACAATGAGCAGTTCTTC. Full variable domain (rest looked up from reference TRBV25-1 and TRBJ2-1): EADIYQTPRYLVIGTGKKITLECSQTMGHDKMYWYQQDPGMELHLIHYSYGVNSTEKGDLSSESTVSRIRTEHFPLTLESARPSHTSQYLCASSELGQRTSGSYNEQFFGPGTRLTVL.

This clonotype was counted a few times. V gene TRBV12-3 or TRBV12-4 combines with J gene TRBJ2-3; 10 positions match TRBD2. J was trimmed by 3 bases and V by 1 base; bases with no gene match: 7. This CDR3 spans 17 amino acids. The CDR3, as DNA: TGTGCCAGCAGTTTAGGGCTAGCGGGAGTGATAACAGATACGCAGTATTTT. Its translation is CASSLGLAGVITDTQYF.